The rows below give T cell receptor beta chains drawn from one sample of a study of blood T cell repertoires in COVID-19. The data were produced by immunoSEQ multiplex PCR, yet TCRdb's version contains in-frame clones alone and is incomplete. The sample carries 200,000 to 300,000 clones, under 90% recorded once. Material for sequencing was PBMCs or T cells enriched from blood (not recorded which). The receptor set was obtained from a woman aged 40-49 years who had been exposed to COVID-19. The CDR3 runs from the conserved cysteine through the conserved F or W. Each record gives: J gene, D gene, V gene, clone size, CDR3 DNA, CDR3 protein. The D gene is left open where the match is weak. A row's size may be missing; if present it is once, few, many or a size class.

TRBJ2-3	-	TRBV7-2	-	TGTGCCAGCACGAAGCGAGAGAGGAGCACAGATACGCAGTATTTT	CASTKRERSTDTQYF
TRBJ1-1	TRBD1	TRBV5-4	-	TGTGCCAGCAGCATAGGACAGGGGCTCACTGAAGCTTTCTTT	CASSIGQGLTEAFF
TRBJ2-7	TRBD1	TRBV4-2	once	TGTGCCAGCAGCCAAAGAGAACAGGGGATCTACGAGCAGTACTTC	CASSQREQGIYEQYF
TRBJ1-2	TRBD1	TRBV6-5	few	TGTGCCACAAAGCCGGGACAGGGGGAAGGCTACACCTTC	CATKPGQGEGYTF
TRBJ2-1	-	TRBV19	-	TGTGCCACGAGGGGGACAACCTACAATGAGCAGTTCTTC	CATRGTTYNEQFF
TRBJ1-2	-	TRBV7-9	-	TGTGCCAGCAGCCCCCCCCAGGGGACTAACTATGGCTACACCTTC	CASSPPQGTNYGYTF
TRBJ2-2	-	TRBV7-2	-	TGTGCCAGCAGCTTAGGATGGGACTACACCGGGGAGCTGTTTTTT	CASSLGWDYTGELFF
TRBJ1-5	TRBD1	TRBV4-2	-	TGTGCCAGCAGGGGGACAGGGGGCGAGTTTCAGCCCCAGCATTTT	CASRGTGGEFQPQHF
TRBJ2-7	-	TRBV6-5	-	TGTGCCAGCAATCAGGGCTACGAGCAGTACTTC	CASNQGYEQYF
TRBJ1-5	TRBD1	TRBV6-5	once	TGTGCCAGCAGGCCCTCACAGGGGAATCAGCCCCAGCATTTT	CASRPSQGNQPQHF
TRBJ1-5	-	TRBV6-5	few	TGTGCCAGCACCACATACGTTGGTAGCAATCAGCCCCAGCATTTT	CASTTYVGSNQPQHF
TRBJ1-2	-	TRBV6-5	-	TGTGCCAGCAGTTACGACGGACAGTCTAACTATGGCTACACCTTC	CASSYDGQSNYGYTF
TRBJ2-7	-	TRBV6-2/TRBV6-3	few	TGTGCCAGCAGTTGGGCAGGGGCGAGCTCCTACGAGCAGTACTTC	CASSWAGASSYEQYF
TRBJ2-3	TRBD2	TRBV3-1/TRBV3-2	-	TGTGCCAGCAGCCAGGGACTAGCGGGGGTCTGGAGTACAGATACGCAGTATTTT	CASSQGLAGVWSTDTQYF
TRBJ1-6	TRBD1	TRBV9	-	TGTGCCAGCAACTCGGGACAGGGGGGATCACCCCTCCACTTT	CASNSGQGGSPLHF
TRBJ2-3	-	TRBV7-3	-	TGTGCCAGCAGCTTAATGGGCGATACGCAGTATTTT	CASSLMGDTQYF
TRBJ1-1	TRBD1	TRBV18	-	TGTGCCAGCTCACCTAGTGGGCCCACAGGGGGACTGAACACTGAAGCTTTCTTT	CASSPSGPTGGLNTEAFF
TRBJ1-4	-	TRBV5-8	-	TGTGCCAGCAGCTCCGCGGGAGGGAGTAATGAAAAACTGTTTTTT	CASSSAGGSNEKLFF
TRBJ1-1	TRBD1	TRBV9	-	TGTGCCAGCAGCGTTGGATCGGAACAGGGGGCGCGAACTTTCTTT	CASSVGSEQGARTFF
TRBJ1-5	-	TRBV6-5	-	TGTGCCAGCAGGCGGACGGGGAGGAATCAGCCCCAGCATTTT	CASRRTGRNQPQHF
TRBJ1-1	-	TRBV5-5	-	TGTGCCAGCAGCCACAGGGAAAACACTGAAGCTTTCTTT	CASSHRENTEAFF
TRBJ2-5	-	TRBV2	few	TGTGCCAGCCACAGGTACCAAGAGACCCAGTACTTC	CASHRYQETQYF
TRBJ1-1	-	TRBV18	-	TGTGCCAGCTCACCACCCAGGACTGAAGCTTTCTTT	CASSPPRTEAFF
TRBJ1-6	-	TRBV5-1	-	TGCGCCAGCAGCTTGGCCGGTGAGGTGACCTATAATTCACCCCTCCACTTT	CASSLAGEVTYNSPLHF
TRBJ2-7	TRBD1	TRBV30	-	TGTGCCTGGGACGGGACAGGGCTTTACGAGCAGTACTTC	CAWDGTGLYEQYF
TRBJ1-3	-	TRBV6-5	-	TGTGCCAGCAGCGGACTTTCTGGAAACACCATATATTTT	CASSGLSGNTIYF
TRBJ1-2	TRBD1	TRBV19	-	TGTGCCAGTAGTATAGGGGGAAAGGGGGCCTATGGCTACACCTTC	CASSIGGKGAYGYTF
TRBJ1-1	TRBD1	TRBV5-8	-	TGTGCCAGCAGCTCAGGGGGAATGAACACTGAAGCTTTCTTT	CASSSGGMNTEAFF
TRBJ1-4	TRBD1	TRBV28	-	TGTGCCACCTCGGAAAGGGGGCATGAAAAACTGTTTTTT	CATSERGHEKLFF
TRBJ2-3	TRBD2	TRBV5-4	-	TGTGCCAGCAGCTTTCCTAGCGGGGGGATCACAGATACGCAGTATTTT	CASSFPSGGITDTQYF
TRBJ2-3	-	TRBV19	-	TGTGCCAGTAGTAACCAGGATACGCAGTATTTT	CASSNQDTQYF
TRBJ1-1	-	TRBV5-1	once	TGCGCCAGCAGCTTGGAACAAAGTAACACTGAAGCTTTCTTT	CASSLEQSNTEAFF
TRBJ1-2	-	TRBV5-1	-	TGCGCCAGCAGCTTGGAAGGGTTCAGGGGCGAAGGTGGCTACACCTTC	CASSLEGFRGEGGYTF
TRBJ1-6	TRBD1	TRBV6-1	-	TGTGCCAGCAGTGAACCCCCATCAGGGGGCAATTCACCCCTCCACTTT	CASSEPPSGGNSPLHF
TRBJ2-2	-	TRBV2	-	TGTGCCAGCGAAGGAGACCCCGCGGGCACCGGGGAGCTGTTTTTT	CASEGDPAGTGELFF
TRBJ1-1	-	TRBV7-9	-	TGTGCCAGCAGCTTAGATACAGGTGAAGCTTTCTTT	CASSLDTGEAFF
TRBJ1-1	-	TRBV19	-	TGTGCCAGTAGGGAGGGAGGTAAGACTGAAGCTTTCTTT	CASREGGKTEAFF
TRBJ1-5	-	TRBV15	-	TGTGCCACCAGCAGACAGGGGTATAGCAATCAGCCCCAGCATTTT	CATSRQGYSNQPQHF
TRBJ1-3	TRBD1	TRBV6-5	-	TGTGCCAGCAGCGGGACAGGGGGTGGAAACACCATATATTTT	CASSGTGGGNTIYF
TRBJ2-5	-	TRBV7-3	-	TGTGCCAGCAGCCATGAAGGCGGGGCCAACCAAGAGACCCAGTACTTC	CASSHEGGANQETQYF
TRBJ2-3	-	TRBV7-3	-	TGTGCCAGCAGCTTAACGAGTGGGCTCACAGATACGCAGTATTTT	CASSLTSGLTDTQYF
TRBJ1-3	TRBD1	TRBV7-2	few	TGTGCCAGCAGCTCGCAACAGGGGGGGTCTGGAAACACCATATATTTT	CASSSQQGGSGNTIYF
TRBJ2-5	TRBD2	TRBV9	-	TGTGCCAGCACCGTAGCGGGGGGGCCGGGAGAGACCCAGTACTTC	CASTVAGGPGETQYF
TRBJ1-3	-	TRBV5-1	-	TGCGCCAGCAGCTTGACCAGGGGCGAAAACACCATATATTTT	CASSLTRGENTIYF
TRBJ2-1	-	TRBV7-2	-	TGTGCCAGCAGCCCAAGTCGAGATTACAATGAGCAGTTCTTC	CASSPSRDYNEQFF
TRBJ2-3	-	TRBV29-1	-	TGCAGCGCCGGAGAGAGGGGCACAGATACGCAGTATTTT	CSAGERGTDTQYF
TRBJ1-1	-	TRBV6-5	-	TGTGCCAGCAGGAGGACTGTGAACACTGAAGCTTTCTTT	CASRRTVNTEAFF
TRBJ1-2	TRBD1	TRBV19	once	TGTGCCAGTAGTGAACGGACAGGCACCTCCAGATATGGCTACACCTTC	CASSERTGTSRYGYTF
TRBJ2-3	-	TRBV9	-	TGTGCCAGCAGCGACGGGGGTACAGATACGCAGTATTTT	CASSDGGTDTQYF
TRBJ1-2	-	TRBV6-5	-	TGTGCCAGCAGTCTCCTAGGGGGTGTAAGGGGCTACACCTTC	CASSLLGGVRGYTF
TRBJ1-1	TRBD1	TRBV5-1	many	TGCGCCAGCAGCTTACAGGGGGATGGTGGTGAAGCTTTCTTT	CASSLQGDGGEAFF
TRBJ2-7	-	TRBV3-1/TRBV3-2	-	TGTGCCAGCAGCCATTCCCCACGGAGGCGGACGGACGAGCAGTACTTC	CASSHSPRRRTDEQYF
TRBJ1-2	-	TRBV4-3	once	TGCGCCAGCAGCCAAGATCTGGCCAGGGTGTATGGCTACACCTTC	CASSQDLARVYGYTF
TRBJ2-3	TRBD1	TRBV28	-	TGTGCCAGCGAAGGGACAGCAGATACGCAGTATTTT	CASEGTADTQYF
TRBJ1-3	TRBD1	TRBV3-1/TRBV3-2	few	TGTGCCAGCAGCTTGGGACAGGGAAACACCATATATTTT	CASSLGQGNTIYF